This TCR beta chain emerged from a study of T cells in localized non-small cell lung cancer. Findings and limits, study-wide: Only one tumor region went through sequencing, so heterogeneity may still be there. Density of T cells in blood, when higher, went with longer overall survival. Uninvolved nearby lung showed the greatest T cell clonality, exceeding that found in tumor. Adjacent lung was found to contain a median about 60 of the top 100 tumor clones.

Assay: immunoSEQ multiplex PCR; the TCRdb copy retains only in-frame clones and omits some. Seen here are under 7,500 clones, more than 40% observed once, and the top ten hold 3% to 4%. From germline, CDR1 is LNHDA and CDR2 SQIVND (reference sequence). Germline trimming cut 4 bases from V and 3 bases from J; bases unmatched to any gene: 9. CDR3 length: 17 residues. This clone showed up just once. Its antigen remains unknown. The sequence was collected from a man aged 40 to 70 with stage I lung adenocarcinoma. V and J are TRBV19 and TRBJ2-4; 10 bases are a match to TRBD1. The sample consisted of lymph node tissue, taken before any cancer treatment. The CDR3 reads CASSKTGTGAGKNIQYF. The CDR3 DNA reads as TGTGCCAGTAGTAAAACCGGGACAGGGGCCGGCAAAAACATTCAGTACTTC.